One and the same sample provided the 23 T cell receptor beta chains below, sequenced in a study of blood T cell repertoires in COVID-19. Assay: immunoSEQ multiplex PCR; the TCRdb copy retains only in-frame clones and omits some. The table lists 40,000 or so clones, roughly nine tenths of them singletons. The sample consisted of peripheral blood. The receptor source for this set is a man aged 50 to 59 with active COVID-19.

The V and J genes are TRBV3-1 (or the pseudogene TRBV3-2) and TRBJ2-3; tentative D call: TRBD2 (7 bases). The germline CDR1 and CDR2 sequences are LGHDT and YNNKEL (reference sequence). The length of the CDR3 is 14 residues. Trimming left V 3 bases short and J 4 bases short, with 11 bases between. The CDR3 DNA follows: TGTGCCAGCAGCCAGCGGGGGCCCCCAGATACGCAGTATTTT. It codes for CASSQRGPPDTQYF.

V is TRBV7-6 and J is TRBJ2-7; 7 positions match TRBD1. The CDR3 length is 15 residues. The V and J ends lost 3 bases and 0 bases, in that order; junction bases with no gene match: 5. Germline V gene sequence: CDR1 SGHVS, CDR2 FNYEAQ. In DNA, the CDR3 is TGTGCCAGCAGCTTCTACAGGGGACCCTCCTACGAGCAGTACTTC. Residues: CASSFYRGPSYEQYF.

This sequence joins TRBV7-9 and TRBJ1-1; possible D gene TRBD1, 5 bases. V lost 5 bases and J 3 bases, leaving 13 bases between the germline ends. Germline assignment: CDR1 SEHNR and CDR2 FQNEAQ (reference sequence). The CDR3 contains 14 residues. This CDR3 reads CASSHTGGDTEAFF. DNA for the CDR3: TGTGCCAGCAGCCATACAGGTGGAGACACTGAAGCTTTCTTT.

CDR3 residues: CASSLTGDVWGYTF. CDR3 nucleotides: TGTGCCAGCAGCTTGACAGGGGATGTGTGGGGCTACACCTTC. The chain joins TRBV5-6 to TRBJ1-2, with TRBD1 identical over 7 bases. The length of the CDR3 is 14 residues. Germline V gene data show CDR1 as SGHDT and CDR2 as YYEEEE. Germline trimming cut 1 base from V and 8 bases from J; bases unmatched to any gene: 8. The variable domain in full, with the rest retrieved from reference TRBV5-6 and TRBJ1-2, is DAGVTQSPTHLIKTRGQQVTLRCSPKSGHDTVSWYQQALGQGPQFIFQYYEEEERQRGNFPDRFSGHQFPNYSSELNVNALLLGDSALYLCASSLTGDVWGYTFGSGTRLTVV.

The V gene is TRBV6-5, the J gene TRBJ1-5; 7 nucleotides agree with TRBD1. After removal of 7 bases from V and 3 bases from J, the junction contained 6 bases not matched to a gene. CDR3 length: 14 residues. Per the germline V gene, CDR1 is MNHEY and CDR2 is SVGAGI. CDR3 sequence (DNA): TGTGCCAGCACGCGGGGACAGCCCAATCAGCCCCAGCATTTT. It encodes CASTRGQPNQPQHF.

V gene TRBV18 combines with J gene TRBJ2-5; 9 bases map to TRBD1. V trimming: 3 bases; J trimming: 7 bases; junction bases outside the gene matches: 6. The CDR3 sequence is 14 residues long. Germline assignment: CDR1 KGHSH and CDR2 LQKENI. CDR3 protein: CASSPATGGLTQYF. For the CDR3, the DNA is TGTGCCAGCTCACCGGCGACAGGGGGTCTGACCCAGTACTTC.

CDR3 region: CASFPPGGRGTEAFF. CDR3 DNA: TGTGCCAGTTTCCCCCCGGGGGGAAGGGGCACTGAAGCTTTCTTT. The chain employs TRBV19 and TRBJ1-1, with D tentatively TRBD1 (5 bases). The germline V gene encodes CDR1 LNHDA and CDR2 SQIVND (reference sequence). The CDR3 extends over 15 amino acids. V was clipped by 8 bases and J by 4 bases, with 20 bases between them.

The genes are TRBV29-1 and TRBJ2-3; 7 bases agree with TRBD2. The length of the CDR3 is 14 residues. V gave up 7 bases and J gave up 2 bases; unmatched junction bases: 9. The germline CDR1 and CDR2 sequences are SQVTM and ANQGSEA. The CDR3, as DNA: TGCAGCGCCCTGGGAGGGGACCCCACAGATACGCAGTATTTT. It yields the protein CSALGGDPTDTQYF.

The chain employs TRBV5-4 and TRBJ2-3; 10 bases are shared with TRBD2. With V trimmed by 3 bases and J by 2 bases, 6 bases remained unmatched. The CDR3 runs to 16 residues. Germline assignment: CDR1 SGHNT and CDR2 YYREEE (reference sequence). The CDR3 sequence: CASSSRTSGFTDTQYF. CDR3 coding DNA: TGTGCCAGCAGCTCTAGGACTAGCGGATTCACAGATACGCAGTATTTT.

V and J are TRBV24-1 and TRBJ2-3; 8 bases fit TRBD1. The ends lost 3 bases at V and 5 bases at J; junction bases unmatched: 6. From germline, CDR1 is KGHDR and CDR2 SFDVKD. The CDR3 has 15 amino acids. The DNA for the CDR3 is TGTGCCACCAGTGATCCCCGGGGGACAGGAGATACGCAGTATTTT. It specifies CATSDPRGTGDTQYF.

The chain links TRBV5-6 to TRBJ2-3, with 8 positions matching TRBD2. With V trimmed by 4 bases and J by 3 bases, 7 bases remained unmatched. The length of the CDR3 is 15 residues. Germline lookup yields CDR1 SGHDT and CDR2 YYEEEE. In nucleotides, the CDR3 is TGTGCCAGCAGCCTCATAGCGGGGATAACAGATACGCAGTATTTT. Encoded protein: CASSLIAGITDTQYF.

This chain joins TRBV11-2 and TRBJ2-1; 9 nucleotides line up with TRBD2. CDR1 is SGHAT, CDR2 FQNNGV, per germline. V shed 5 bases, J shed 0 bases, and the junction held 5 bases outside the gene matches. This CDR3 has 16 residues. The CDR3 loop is CASSALLAGSYNEQFF. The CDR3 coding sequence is TGTGCCAGCAGCGCCCTACTAGCGGGCTCCTACAATGAGCAGTTCTTC.

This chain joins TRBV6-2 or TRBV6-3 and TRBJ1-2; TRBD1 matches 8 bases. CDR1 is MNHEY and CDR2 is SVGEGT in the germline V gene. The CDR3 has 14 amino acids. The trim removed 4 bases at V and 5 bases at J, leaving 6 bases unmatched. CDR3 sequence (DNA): TGTGCCAGCAGTTCACCCAGGGGGCTGTATGGCTACACCTTC. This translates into CASSSPRGLYGYTF.

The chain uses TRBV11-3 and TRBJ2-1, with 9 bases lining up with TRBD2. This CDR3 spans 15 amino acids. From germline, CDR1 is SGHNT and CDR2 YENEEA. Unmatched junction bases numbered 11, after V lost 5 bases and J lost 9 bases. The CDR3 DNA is TGTGCCAGCAGCCCCCCTTGGGCGGGGGGGGGTGAGCAGTTCTTC. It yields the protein CASSPPWAGGGEQFF. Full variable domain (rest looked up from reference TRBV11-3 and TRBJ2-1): EAGVVQSPRYKIIEKKQPVAFWCNPISGHNTLYWYLQNLGQGPELLIRYENEEAVDDSQLPKDRFSAERLKGVDSTLKIQPAELGDSAVYLCASSPPWAGGGEQFFGPGTRLTVL.

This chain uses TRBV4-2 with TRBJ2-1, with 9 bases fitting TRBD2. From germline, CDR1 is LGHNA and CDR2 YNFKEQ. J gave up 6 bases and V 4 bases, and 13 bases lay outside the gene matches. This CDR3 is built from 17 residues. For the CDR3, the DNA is TGTGCCAGCAGCCCCAATATGGTGATAGCGGGGGTCAATGAGCAGTTCTTC. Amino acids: CASSPNMVIAGVNEQFF.

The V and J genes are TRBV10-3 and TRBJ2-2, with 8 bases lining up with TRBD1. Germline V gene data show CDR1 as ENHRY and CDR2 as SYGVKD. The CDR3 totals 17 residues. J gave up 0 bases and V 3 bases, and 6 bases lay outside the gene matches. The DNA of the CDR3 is TGTGCCATCAGTGATAGGACAGGGTATACGAACACCGGGGAGCTGTTTTTT. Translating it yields CAISDRTGYTNTGELFF.

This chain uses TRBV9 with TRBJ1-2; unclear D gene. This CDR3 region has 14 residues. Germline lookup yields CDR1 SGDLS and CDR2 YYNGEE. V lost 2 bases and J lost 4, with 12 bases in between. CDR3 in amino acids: CASSVRDTSYGYTF. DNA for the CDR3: TGTGCCAGCAGCGTGAGAGACACCTCCTATGGCTACACCTTC.

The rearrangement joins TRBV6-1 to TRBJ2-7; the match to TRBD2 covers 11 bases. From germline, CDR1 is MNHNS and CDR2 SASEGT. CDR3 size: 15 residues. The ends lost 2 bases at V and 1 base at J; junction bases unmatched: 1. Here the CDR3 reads CASSELAGGSYEQYF. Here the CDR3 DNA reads TGTGCCAGCAGTGAACTAGCGGGAGGTTCCTACGAGCAGTACTTC.

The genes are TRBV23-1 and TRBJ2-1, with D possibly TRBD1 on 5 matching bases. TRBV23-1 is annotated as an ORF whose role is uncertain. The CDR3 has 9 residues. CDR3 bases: TGCTCACAGGTCCGAACAGAGTTCTTC. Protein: CSQVRTEFF.

CDR3 residues: CASSQDRAYEQYF. The CDR3 DNA follows: TGCGCCAGCAGCCAAGACAGGGCGTACGAGCAGTACTTC. The chain has TRBV4-1 and TRBJ2-7; possible D gene TRBD1, 5 bases. Per the germline V gene, CDR1 is MGHRA and CDR2 is YSYEKL. The CDR3 runs 13 residues. Between the trimmed V and J ends, which lost 0 bases and 4 bases, there was a span of 7 bases.

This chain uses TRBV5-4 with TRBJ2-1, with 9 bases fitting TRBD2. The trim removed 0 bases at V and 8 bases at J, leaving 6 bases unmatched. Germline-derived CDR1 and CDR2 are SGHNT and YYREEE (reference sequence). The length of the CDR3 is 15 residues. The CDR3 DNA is TGTGCCAGCAGCTTGGGACTAGCGGTTAGGGATGAGCAGTTCTTC. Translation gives CASSLGLAVRDEQFF.

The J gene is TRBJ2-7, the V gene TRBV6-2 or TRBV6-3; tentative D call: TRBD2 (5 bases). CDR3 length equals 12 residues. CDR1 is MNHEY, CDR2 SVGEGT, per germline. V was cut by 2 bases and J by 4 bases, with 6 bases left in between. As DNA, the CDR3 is TGTGCCAGCAGTTACGAGGGTTACGAGCAGTACTTC. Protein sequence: CASSYEGYEQYF.

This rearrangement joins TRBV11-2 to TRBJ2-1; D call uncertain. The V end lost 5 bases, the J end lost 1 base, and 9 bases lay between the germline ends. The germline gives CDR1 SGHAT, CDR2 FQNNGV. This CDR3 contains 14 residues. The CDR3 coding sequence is TGTGCCAGCAGCCCTACTATGTCCTACAATGAGCAGTTCTTC. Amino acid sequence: CASSPTMSYNEQFF.